Listed here are 31 T cell receptor beta chains from one sample, sequenced in a study of blood T cell repertoires in COVID-19. TCRdb's copy holds only in-frame clones and misses some; the assay was immunoSEQ multiplex PCR. The table shows fewer than 60,000 clones, with roughly 87% occurring only once. The sample taken for sequencing was peripheral blood. Receptors originate from a human donor with acute or convalescent COVID-19. The donor label of this sample is uncertain.

This clone was seen once. This sequence joins TRBV18 and TRBJ2-3; possibly TRBD1 for D (6 bases). The length of the CDR3 is 15 residues. The germline CDR1 and CDR2 sequences are KGHSH and LQKENI. Trimming removed 6 bases at V and 4 bases at J, with 17 bases between. The CDR3 DNA follows: TGTGCCAGCTCGCTAACAGGGTTTAGGTCAGATACGCAGTATTTT. Translation: CASSLTGFRSDTQYF.

This clone was detected only once. The chain has TRBV6-5 and TRBJ1-2; no reliable D call. V shed 7 bases and J shed 6 bases, with 15 bases lying between them. The CDR3 totals 13 residues. Germline V lookup: CDR1 MNHEY, CDR2 SVGAGI. CDR3 sequence reads: CASTTSSGDGYTF. DNA for the CDR3: TGTGCCAGCACCACCTCGAGCGGGGATGGCTACACCTTC.

This chain connects TRBV5-4 to TRBJ2-1, with 13 bases lining up with TRBD2. The CDR3 totals 15 residues. Germline trimming cut 4 bases from V and 6 bases from J; bases unmatched to any gene: 4. The V gene's germline CDR1 is SGHNT and CDR2 YYREEE (reference sequence). The CDR3 here is CASSDGLAGVNEQFF. Written as DNA, the CDR3 is TGTGCCAGCAGCGACGGACTAGCGGGGGTCAATGAGCAGTTCTTC.

The rearrangement uses TRBV15 and TRBJ2-5; 7 positions match TRBD2. Germline V CDR1 and CDR2: LNHNV, YYDKDF (reference sequence). This CDR3 has 14 amino acids. V was pared by 3 bases and J by 4 bases, with 5 bases of the junction left unmatched. This CDR3 reads CATSSMGGGETQYF. Here the CDR3 DNA reads TGTGCCACCAGCAGTATGGGGGGGGGAGAGACCCAGTACTTC.

The chain links TRBV14 to TRBJ2-2; possibly TRBD2 for D (5 bases). The V gene's germline CDR1 is SGHDN and CDR2 FVKESK. The V end lost 3 bases, the J end lost 5 bases, and 16 bases lay between the germline ends. The CDR3 extends over 16 amino acids. The CDR3 reads CASSQSRGPGTGELFF. The CDR3 nucleotides are TGTGCCAGCAGCCAGTCCCGAGGGCCCGGGACCGGGGAGCTGTTTTTT.

The chain joins TRBV5-6 to TRBJ1-6; D is undetermined. Germline CDR1 reads SGHDT; CDR2 reads YYEEEE. V lost 0 bases and J lost 9, with 13 bases in between. The CDR3 contains 15 residues. CDR3 sequence reads: CASSLGQVSSSPLHF. The CDR3 DNA reads as TGTGCCAGCAGCTTGGGGCAGGTTTCGAGTTCACCCCTCCACTTT.

The rearrangement joins TRBV5-1 to TRBJ1-6; the D gene is possibly TRBD1 (5 bases). Trimming pared 3 bases from V and 10 bases from J, leaving 11 bases between. CDR1 and CDR2 (germline): SGHRS, YFSETQ. This CDR3 is built from 13 residues. In DNA form, the CDR3 reads TGCGCCAGCAGCTGGGACGGGAGATCACCCCTCCACTTT. It codes for CASSWDGRSPLHF.

J is TRBJ2-2 and V is TRBV18; maybe TRBD2 (5 bases). There are 14 residues in the CDR3. Germline V lookup: CDR1 KGHSH, CDR2 LQKENI. Trimming shortened V by 5 bases and J by 0 bases, and 7 bases separated the two germline ends. As DNA, the CDR3 is TGTGCCAGCTCAGACGGGACGAACACCGGGGAGCTGTTTTTT. It encodes CASSDGTNTGELFF.

This clone turned up a few times. The V and J genes are TRBV24-1 and TRBJ1-1, with 10 nucleotides matching TRBD1. V shed 4 bases, J shed 5 bases, and the junction held 12 bases outside the gene matches. The germline CDR1 and CDR2 sequences are KGHDR and SFDVKD. This CDR3 has 17 residues. The chain's CDR3 is CATSDGGRDRGGTEAFF. Here the CDR3 DNA reads TGTGCCACCAGTGACGGAGGCCGGGACAGGGGAGGGACTGAAGCTTTCTTT.

The chain carries TRBV10-2 and TRBJ2-7; D is undetermined. Germline CDR1 and CDR2: WSHSY and SAAADI. Trimming took 6 bases from V and 0 from J, leaving 15 bases between them. This CDR3 comprises 15 residues. The CDR3 DNA sequence: TGCGCCAGCAGCTCCTCCGAGGCCGTCTCCTACGAGCAGTACTTC. As protein: CASSSSEAVSYEQYF.

In its sample, this clone was seen once. The chain joins TRBV11-2 to TRBJ1-2; the D is unclear. V was shortened by 7 bases and J by 4 bases, with 19 bases between the two germline ends. There are 15 residues in the CDR3. Germline V gives CDR1 SGHAT, CDR2 FQNNGV. This CDR3 is CASTTRDPGIYGYTF. CDR3 bases: TGTGCCAGCACCACCCGGGATCCTGGGATCTATGGCTACACCTTC.

The chain couples TRBV2 to TRBJ2-5; TRBD2 agrees at 12 bases. Germline loops: CDR1 SNHLY, CDR2 FYNNEI. After removal of 7 bases from V and 6 bases from J, the junction contained 6 bases not matched to a gene. The CDR3 sequence is 14 residues long. In DNA form, the CDR3 reads TGTGCCAGCACCGGCACTAGCGGGAGGAAGACCCAGTACTTC. Amino acids: CASTGTSGRKTQYF.

J is TRBJ2-2 and V is TRBV7-3; 12 bases are a match to TRBD2. The CDR3 length is 16 residues. Germline-derived CDR1 and CDR2 are SGHTA and FQGTGA. V shed 6 bases, J shed 5 bases, and the junction held 7 bases outside the gene matches. As DNA, the CDR3 is TGTGCCAGCAGTCCGGGACTAGCGGGCGGTACCGGGGAGCTGTTTTTT. Protein: CASSPGLAGGTGELFF.

The chain employs TRBV19 and TRBJ2-1; a possible D gene is TRBD2 (6 bases). V lost 3 bases to trimming and J lost 1 base, with 10 bases between them. This CDR3 has 15 residues. Germline loops: CDR1 LNHDA, CDR2 SQIVND (reference sequence). This CDR3 reads CASSIERGSYNEQFF. The CDR3 DNA follows: TGTGCCAGTAGTATCGAACGGGGGTCCTACAATGAGCAGTTCTTC.

This clone was counted once. The chain recombines TRBV25-1 with TRBJ2-7; the match to TRBD2 covers 7 bases. The CDR3 sequence is 14 residues long. Per the germline V gene, CDR1 is MGHDK and CDR2 is SYGVNS. The trim removed 5 bases at V and 6 bases at J, leaving 10 bases unmatched. In nucleotides, the CDR3 is TGTGCCAGCAGTATGGCGGGAGCTCCTCTCGAGCAGTACTTC. Residues: CASSMAGAPLEQYF.

The V call is TRBV4-2, the J call TRBJ2-1, with 11 nucleotides matching TRBD2. This CDR3 has 19 residues. Germline CDR1 reads LGHNA; CDR2 reads YNFKEQ. V was pared by 4 bases and J by 0 bases, with 11 bases of the junction left unmatched. CDR3 in DNA: TGTGCCAGCAGCCGCGACGTAGCGGGGGGGGTGAGCTCCTACAATGAGCAGTTCTTC. Translating it yields CASSRDVAGGVSSYNEQFF.

The chain uses TRBV5-6 and TRBJ1-3; D might be TRBD1 (5 bases). This CDR3 contains 16 residues. Trimming cost V 0 bases and J 4 bases, with 14 bases left between them. CDR1 and CDR2 (germline): SGHDT, YYEEEE. CDR3 DNA sequence: TGTGCCAGCAGCTTGGATTCAGGGTATGGGGGAAACACCATATATTTT. It yields the protein CASSLDSGYGGNTIYF.

This chain uses TRBV28 with TRBJ2-7; D is ambiguous. V lost 5 bases, J lost 4 bases, and 6 bases lay in between. The CDR3 is 11 amino acids. The germline CDR1 and CDR2 sequences are MDHEN and SYDVKM. CDR3 DNA: TGTGCCAGCAGTGTCAATTACGAGCAGTACTTC. The encoded protein is CASSVNYEQYF. Using reference TRBV28 and TRBJ2-7 for the parts outside the CDR3, the full variable domain is DVKVTQSSRYLVKRTGEKVFLECVQDMDHENMFWYRQDPGLGLRLIYFSYDVKMKEKGDIPEGYSVSREKKERFSLILESASTNQTSMYLCASSVNYEQYFGPGTRLTVT.

In this sample, this clone turned up a few times. The genes are TRBV7-3 and TRBJ1-5; D is uncertain. Germline V gene data show CDR1 as SGHTA and CDR2 as FQGTGA. With 11 bases removed from V and 2 bases from J, the gap between germline ends came to 16 bases. This CDR3 region has 14 residues. The CDR3 sequence is CAPKYGDGNQPQHF. In DNA form, the CDR3 reads TGTGCCCCCAAGTACGGGGATGGCAATCAGCCCCAGCATTTT.

The chain recombines TRBV5-6 with TRBJ1-1, with D maybe TRBD1 (5 bases). Trimming took off 4 bases at V and 11 bases at J, with 18 bases between the two ends. This CDR3 spans 13 amino acids. Germline CDR1 SGHDT, CDR2 YYEEEE. The CDR3 spells CASSRDALAGAFF. The CDR3 region has the DNA TGTGCCAGCAGCCGGGACGCCTTGGCGGGGGCTTTCTTT.

The chain has TRBV7-6 and TRBJ1-1; D not certain. The CDR3 has 16 residues. The V end lost 4 bases, the J end lost 0 bases, and 15 bases lay between the germline ends. CDR1 is SGHVS and CDR2 is FNYEAQ in the germline V gene. The DNA for the CDR3 is TGTGCCAGCAGCTCAGGCGGCGGGATCATGAACACTGAAGCTTTCTTT. It codes for CASSSGGGIMNTEAFF.

The V call is TRBV24-1, the J call TRBJ2-3, with TRBD1 as a possible D gene (6 bases). Trimming took off 2 bases at V and 4 bases at J, with 12 bases between the two ends. Germline CDR1 is KGHDR and CDR2 is SFDVKD. There are 15 residues in the CDR3. The CDR3 region has the DNA TGTGCCACCAGTGATTCAACAGGGAGACCAGATACGCAGTATTTT. It is translated as CATSDSTGRPDTQYF.

The chain links TRBV6-1 to TRBJ1-3; weak D call: TRBD1 (6 bases). The CDR3 totals 17 residues. Trimming removed 4 bases at V and 7 bases at J, with 23 bases between. Germline V gene lookup returns CDR1 MNHNS and CDR2 SASEGT. CDR3 sequence reads: CASSGFDRQASRNTIYF. In nucleotides, the CDR3 is TGTGCCAGCAGTGGCTTCGACAGACAGGCTAGTAGGAACACCATATATTTT.

This clone was seen only a few times. This chain links TRBV2 with TRBJ1-1; 7 bases fit TRBD1. J was trimmed by 5 bases and V by 7 bases; bases with no gene match: 7. Germline values: CDR1 SNHLY, CDR2 FYNNEI. This CDR3 is 13 amino acids long. The DNA for the CDR3 is TGTGCCAGCATGAAGGGGGCGGTAACTGAAGCTTTCTTT. Protein product: CASMKGAVTEAFF.

The V and J genes are TRBV3-1 (or the pseudogene TRBV3-2) and TRBJ2-2, with D unresolved. CDR3 length equals 13 residues. With 1 base removed from V and 6 bases from J, the gap between germline ends came to 6 bases. Germline loops: CDR1 LGHDT, CDR2 YNNKEL (reference sequence). The CDR3 coding sequence is TGTGCCAGCAGCCAAGGGCCGTCCGGGGAGCTGTTTTTT. Amino acid sequence: CASSQGPSGELFF.

The chain combines TRBV7-3 with TRBJ1-6; no firm D call. The germline gives CDR1 SGHTA, CDR2 FQGTGA. The CDR3 covers 19 residues. Trimming shortened V by 5 bases and J by 7 bases, and 27 bases separated the two germline ends. Written as DNA, the CDR3 is TGTGCCAGCAGCCCCTTAACCCTACTCACCCTTGGCGGGAATTCACCCCTCCACTTT. Residues: CASSPLTLLTLGGNSPLHF.

This clone is labeled large. The rearrangement uses TRBV11-1 and TRBJ1-2; no reliable D call. The length of the CDR3 is 15 residues. Germline lookup yields CDR1 SGHAT and CDR2 FQDESV (reference sequence). V was trimmed by 4 bases and J by 0 bases, leaving 12 bases between them. As DNA, the CDR3 is TGTGCCAGCAGCTCGGCGGCGGGGACTAACTATGGCTACACCTTC. It yields the protein CASSSAAGTNYGYTF.

The chain joins TRBV6-4 to TRBJ2-5, with D unclear. CDR1 is MRHNA and CDR2 is SNTAGT in the germline V gene. The CDR3 runs 12 residues. Trimming stripped 1 base from V and 4 bases from J, with 4 bases between. This chain's CDR3 is CASSDYSETQYF. The CDR3 nucleotides read TGTGCCAGCAGTGACTACTCAGAGACCCAGTACTTC.

This chain uses TRBV15 with TRBJ1-5; 8 nucleotides align to TRBD1. Germline V gives CDR1 LNHNV, CDR2 YYDKDF (reference sequence). CDR3 size: 16 residues. V was pared by 0 bases and J by 6 bases, with 7 bases of the junction left unmatched. In DNA, the CDR3 is TGTGCCACCAGCAGAGATGGAACAGGGGGATCTCAGCCCCAGCATTTT. Residues: CATSRDGTGGSQPQHF.

This sequence joins TRBV10-3 and TRBJ1-1; TRBD1 matches 9 bases. This CDR3 has 13 residues. CDR1 and CDR2 from the germline V gene are ENHRY and SYGVKD. Trimming removed 2 bases from V and 11 bases from J; junction bases left unmatched: 6. The CDR3: CAISEGQGLYAFF. The CDR3 DNA is TGTGCCATCAGTGAGGGACAGGGGTTGTATGCTTTCTTT.

This chain uses TRBV7-6 with TRBJ1-2; TRBD1 aligns across 11 bases. Germline lookup yields CDR1 SGHVS and CDR2 FNYEAQ. The CDR3 length is 15 residues. V lost 4 bases to trimming and J lost 2 bases; unmatched junction nucleotides: 3. CDR3 nucleotides: TGTGCCAGCAGCTGGGGACAGGGGGTAAACTATGGCTACACCTTC. Residues: CASSWGQGVNYGYTF.